The clone carrying this TCR beta chain turned up a few times. After removal of 5 bases from V and 3 bases from J, the junction contained 3 bases not matched to a gene. Germline CDR1 is SEHNR and CDR2 is FQNEAQ (reference sequence). This CDR3 comprises 13 residues. This sample is part of a study of blood T cell repertoires in COVID-19. Study background: Italy, Spain and the United States were the sources of the convalescent and acute COVID-19 samples. PBMCs, B-cell-depleted T cells, or T cells provided the cDNA or gDNA that made up the material.

Original methodology: By means of reference gene primer amplification, nucleated cell counts were estimated. Sequencing was performed with immunoSEQ multiplex PCR; in TCRdb, only in-frame clones are kept and a portion is missing. That table gives V, J and clone size, and the DNA gave D and trimming. The sample has approximately 150,000 clones, almost 85% seen once; the top ten hold over 1.1%. The genes are TRBV7-9 and TRBJ1-2, with TRBD1 matching 7 bases. Specimen: peripheral blood. The receptor was isolated from a man between 60 and 75 years old with acute or convalescent COVID-19. CDR3 sequence reads: CASSRDRDYGYTF. The CDR3 DNA reads TGTGCCAGCAGCCGTGACAGGGACTATGGCTACACCTTC.